One and the same sample provided the 23 T cell receptor beta chains below, sequenced in a study of technical replicates of blood from several donors. Sequencing used immunoSEQ multiplex PCR; TCRdb keeps in-frame clones, though not all of them. The sample shows about 78,000 clones, 85% to 95% of them seen only once. The sequencing input was T cells isolated from PBMCs. Source of these receptors: a human donor in good health.

The chain joins TRBV7-9 to TRBJ2-7; TRBD2 might be the D (6 bases). Between the trimmed V and J ends, which lost 1 base and 1 base, there was a span of 17 bases. Germline V CDR1 and CDR2: SEHNR, FQNEAQ (reference sequence). This CDR3 spans 17 amino acids. CDR3: CASSLGVAEEGSYEQYF. CDR3 coding DNA: TGTGCCAGCAGCTTAGGGGTAGCGGAAGAGGGTTCCTACGAGCAGTACTTC.

This rearrangement joins TRBV7-8 to TRBJ2-1; 11 positions agree with TRBD2. Germline V lookup: CDR1 SGHVS, CDR2 FQNEAQ. This CDR3 contains 16 residues. With V trimmed by 2 bases and J by 7 bases, 7 bases remained unmatched. CDR3 residues: CASSLSILAGVNEQFF. The CDR3 DNA follows: TGTGCCAGCAGCTTATCTATACTAGCGGGGGTAAATGAGCAGTTCTTC.

The chain couples TRBV27 to TRBJ2-1, with D tentatively TRBD1 (5 bases). The V gene's germline CDR1 is MNHEY and CDR2 SMNVEV (reference sequence). V dropped 5 bases and J dropped 0 bases, with 11 bases sitting between them. The CDR3 contains 15 residues. The CDR3 nucleotides are TGTGCCAGCAGTCGACAGCTTAGCTCCTACAATGAGCAGTTCTTC. It specifies CASSRQLSSYNEQFF.

This chain joins TRBV7-8 and TRBJ2-7, with 10 bases fitting TRBD1. After removal of 1 base from V and 7 bases from J, the junction contained 4 bases not matched to a gene. Germline V gives CDR1 SGHVS, CDR2 FQNEAQ. The CDR3 runs to 14 residues. CDR3 nucleotides: TGTGCCAGCAGCTTAGGGACAGGGGGTTTTGAGCAGTACTTC. Its protein product is CASSLGTGGFEQYF.

This sequence joins TRBV19 and TRBJ2-3, with D possibly matching TRBD1 (6 bases). The CDR3 contains 14 residues. Trimming left V 10 bases short and J 3 bases short, with 17 bases between. Germline-derived CDR1 and CDR2 are LNHDA and SQIVND (reference sequence). DNA of the CDR3: TGTGCCACCGTAGAGCACACAGGGACAGATACGCAGTATTTT. It translates to CATVEHTGTDTQYF.

This chain uses TRBV30 with TRBJ1-1, with 7 bases aligning to TRBD1. CDR3 length: 13 residues. J gave up 0 bases and V 3 bases, and 1 base lay outside the gene matches. Germline assignment: CDR1 GTSNPN and CDR2 SVGIG (reference sequence). CDR3 region: CAWRTGLNTEAFF. CDR3 in DNA: TGTGCCTGGAGGACAGGGTTGAACACTGAAGCTTTCTTT.

The chain combines TRBV11-2 with TRBJ2-4, with D perhaps TRBD1 (7 bases). Looked up from germline, CDR1 is SGHAT and CDR2 is FQNNGV. The CDR3 contains 14 residues. Trimming shortened V by 3 bases and J by 7 bases, and 13 bases separated the two germline ends. The chain's CDR3 is CASSLNPGGNIQYF. CDR3 sequence (DNA): TGTGCCAGCAGCTTGAATCCAGGGGGGAACATTCAGTACTTC.

This clone was detected once. This chain uses TRBV28 with TRBJ2-6, with 14 bases that match TRBD2. Germline CDR1 is MDHEN and CDR2 is SYDVKM. The CDR3 has 17 residues. Germline trimming cut 6 bases from V and 3 bases from J; bases unmatched to any gene: 4. In DNA, the CDR3 is TGTGCCAGCAGGGGGACTAGCGGGAGCAATGGGGCCAACGTCCTGACTTTC. Protein product: CASRGTSGSNGANVLTF.

The chain employs TRBV7-9 and TRBJ1-3; 7 nucleotides match TRBD1. Germline values: CDR1 SEHNR, CDR2 FQNEAQ (reference sequence). This CDR3 has 14 residues. After removal of 5 bases from V and 4 bases from J, the junction contained 5 bases not matched to a gene. The CDR3 nucleotides are TGTGCCAGCAGCCCCGACAGGGACGGAAACACCATATATTTT. Its translation: CASSPDRDGNTIYF.

The rearrangement joins TRBV7-8 to TRBJ2-5; weak D call: TRBD1 (6 bases). CDR3 length: 13 residues. The V end was cut by 8 bases, the J end by 4 bases, with 14 bases between. Per germline, CDR1 SGHVS and CDR2 FQNEAQ. CDR3 sequence: CASLRGVAETQYF. CDR3 nucleotide sequence: TGTGCCAGCCTCAGGGGAGTTGCAGAGACCCAGTACTTC.

This clone was seen a handful of times. V is TRBV10-1 and J is TRBJ1-2; D gene ambiguous. Germline CDR1 reads WNHNN; CDR2 reads SYGVQD (reference sequence). This CDR3 contains 15 residues. V shed 3 bases and J shed 2 bases, with 13 bases lying between them. In DNA form, the CDR3 reads TGCGCCAGCAGTGACGGCGGGGTGGCCAACTATGGCTACACCTTC. This gives the protein CASSDGGVANYGYTF.

This chain uses TRBV6-4 with TRBJ2-3; 9 bases fit TRBD1. This CDR3 region has 16 residues. V was clipped by 0 bases and J by 3 bases; unmatched bases: 4. Germline lookup yields CDR1 MRHNA and CDR2 SNTAGT. CDR3 in DNA: TGTGCCAGCAGTGACTCATTACAGGGGGCAACAGATACGCAGTATTTT. Amino acids: CASSDSLQGATDTQYF.

The V and J genes are TRBV2 and TRBJ1-5; D is perhaps TRBD1 (5 bases). Germline V gene lookup returns CDR1 SNHLY and CDR2 FYNNEI. Trimming removed 4 bases at V and 6 bases at J, with 10 bases between. There are 13 residues in the CDR3. The CDR3 protein is CASSAGESQPQHF. For the CDR3, the DNA is TGTGCCAGCAGTGCGGGGGAGAGTCAGCCCCAGCATTTT.

This chain uses TRBV2 with TRBJ2-5; TRBD1 matches 7 bases. CDR3 length: 13 residues. V trimming: 6 bases; J trimming: 2 bases; junction bases outside the gene matches: 3. In germline, CDR1 is SNHLY, CDR2 FYNNEI. The CDR3 here is CASSAQGQETQYF. The DNA of the CDR3 is TGTGCCAGCAGCGCACAGGGGCAAGAGACCCAGTACTTC.

J is TRBJ2-7 and V is TRBV18, with TRBD1 identical over 10 bases. J gave up 2 bases and V 2 bases, and 3 bases lay outside the gene matches. The CDR3 is 15 residues long. Per the germline V gene, CDR1 is KGHSH and CDR2 is LQKENI. The CDR3 here is CASSPGTGAAYEQYF. The CDR3 nucleotides are TGTGCCAGCTCACCAGGGACAGGGGCGGCCTACGAGCAGTACTTC.

The chain joins TRBV27 to TRBJ1-1; no definite D call. The CDR3 extends over 13 amino acids. Trimming cost V 2 bases and J 8 bases, with 12 bases left between them. The germline gives CDR1 MNHEY, CDR2 SMNVEV (reference sequence). For the CDR3, the DNA is TGTGCCAGCAGTTTACGAAGGGAGTCCGAAGCTTTCTTT. This translates into CASSLRRESEAFF.

This clone has a single count. This rearrangement joins TRBV5-5 to TRBJ1-2; D remains unclear. V was cut by 2 bases and J by 0 bases, with 14 bases left in between. The CDR3 runs 16 residues. The germline gives CDR1 SGHKS, CDR2 YYEKEE (reference sequence). The CDR3 spells CASSFYRGNANYGYTF. In DNA form, the CDR3 reads TGTGCCAGCAGCTTCTACCGGGGAAACGCTAACTATGGCTACACCTTC.

This rearrangement joins TRBV2 to TRBJ2-7; 11 bases agree with TRBD1. V shed 7 bases and J 6 bases; nucleotides not matched to a gene: 17. Germline lookup yields CDR1 SNHLY and CDR2 FYNNEI. The CDR3 is 17 amino acids. CDR3 DNA: TGTGCCAGCACTGGGGGATTTCCGGGACAGGGGGTGTTCGAGCAGTACTTC. Translation gives CASTGGFPGQGVFEQYF.

V gene TRBV5-1 combines with J gene TRBJ2-5; 14 nucleotides align to TRBD2. Germline CDR1 and CDR2: SGHRS and YFSETQ. This CDR3 contains 17 residues. V lost 4 bases, J lost 4 bases, and 9 bases stayed unmatched. CDR3 DNA sequence: TGCGCCAGCAGCCCCGGACTAGCGGGAGGAGCTGGAGAGACCCAGTACTTC. It is translated as CASSPGLAGGAGETQYF.

The chain is built from TRBV2 and TRBJ2-7; 10 nucleotides match TRBD2. The CDR3 loop spans 13 amino acids. Looked up from germline, CDR1 is SNHLY and CDR2 is FYNNEI. The V and J ends lost 7 bases and 3 bases, in that order; junction bases with no gene match: 3. In DNA, the CDR3 is TGTGCCAGCACTAGCGGGGGATACTACGAGCAGTACTTC. This codes for CASTSGGYYEQYF.

In nucleotides, the CDR3 is TGTGCCAGCAGCCAACTGACTAGCGGGAGTTTCAATGAGCAGTTCTTC. Protein: CASSQLTSGSFNEQFF. The V gene is TRBV11-3, the J gene TRBJ2-1; 12 nucleotides line up with TRBD2. V was pared by 5 bases and J by 6 bases, with 8 bases of the junction left unmatched. The CDR3 runs 16 residues. Germline CDR1 is SGHNT and CDR2 is YENEEA.

The chain joins TRBV9 to TRBJ1-3; 7 bases fit TRBD1. V lost 2 bases to trimming and J lost 0 bases; unmatched junction nucleotides: 5. Germline CDR1 reads SGDLS; CDR2 reads YYNGEE. The CDR3 is made up of 16 amino acids. CDR3 protein: CASSVNRGNSGNTIYF. In nucleotides, the CDR3 is TGTGCCAGCAGCGTTAACAGGGGAAACTCTGGAAACACCATATATTTT.

V is TRBV6-1 and J is TRBJ1-1; TRBD1 matches at 7 bases. Germline CDR1 and CDR2: MNHNS and SASEGT. The CDR3 spans 12 residues. V shed 6 bases and J 4 bases; nucleotides not matched to a gene: 2. The CDR3 reads CASSGQVTEAFF. The CDR3 region has the DNA TGTGCCAGCAGCGGACAGGTCACTGAAGCTTTCTTT.